This T cell receptor beta chain was recorded in a study of identifying expanded T cells in peripheral blood. Study-level points and caveats: Two-week clone count variance significantly increased as total template count grew. Technical replicates showed roughly 1.2 changed clones; around two weeks roughly 16; four weeks 19.

About this clone: What it binds is not known.

Assay used: immunoSEQ multiplex PCR; TCRdb lists only in-frame clones, some missing. The sample comprises some 100,000 clones, around 90% of which are singletons, and around 8.2% rests with the top ten. The V end lost 5 bases, the J end lost 7 bases, and 13 bases lay between the germline ends. The CDR3 runs 14 residues. Germline lookup yields CDR1 SGHKS and CDR2 YYEKEE (reference sequence). Healthy donors had no documented immune events, such as infections, while sampled. Material: blood. The TCR was taken from a person aged 18-70 years in good health. The chain joins TRBV5-5 to TRBJ1-6; D is ambiguous. The CDR3 DNA sequence: TGTGCCAGCAGGTTGATACTCGGAAATTCACCCCTCCACTTT. This codes for CASRLILGNSPLHF.